Below are 10 T cell receptor beta chains sequenced from a single sample in a study of post-analysis software for immune sequencing data. Study observations and caveats: Patients carried four or five TRBV segments more frequently than controls did, and TRBV5-6, TRBV5-1 and TRBV20-1 were among them.

Their target antigens are unknown. Unique molecular identifiers featured in each of the TCR beta cDNA libraries. TCRdb reprocessed the PCR reads via MiXCR and lists one record per CDR3 protein. The sample includes roughly 870,000 distinct CDR3 sequences, approximately 53% seen only once; the top ten take under 6%. The sequenced sample was blood. These receptors all stem from a girl aged 10 to 17 with multiple sclerosis.

The chain uses TRBV6-5 and TRBJ2-5; maybe TRBD2 (5 bases). The J call may be incorrect, as the DNA end agrees better with TRBJ2-7. This CDR3 comprises 14 residues. CDR1 is MNHEY and CDR2 is SVGAGI in the germline V gene. CDR3 sequence reads: CASSSAGDFYEQYF. CDR3 DNA sequence: TGTGCCAGCAGTAGCGCCGGGGATTTCTACGAGCAGTACTTC.

This clonotype came up many times. The chain has TRBV4-1 and TRBJ2-6, with TRBD1 matching 7 bases. J lost 2 bases, V lost 0 bases, and 10 bases had no gene match. The CDR3 loop spans 19 amino acids. Germline-derived CDR1 and CDR2 are MGHRA and YSYEKL. The CDR3 bases are TGCGCCAGCAGCCAAGATTCGACAGGGTCCTCGGCTGGGGCCAACGTCCTGACTTTC. This codes for CASSQDSTGSSAGANVLTF.

This clonotype has more than one count but fewer than ten. The chain employs TRBV29-1 and TRBJ2-5; D is perhaps TRBD1 (6 bases). The closer fit of TRBJ2-7 to the DNA end suggests the J call may be wrong. Germline CDR1 reads SQVTM; CDR2 reads ANQGSEA. The CDR3 totals 14 residues. The CDR3 DNA sequence: TGCAGCGTTGGAGGAATCGGGAAGGGGGACGAGCAGTACTTC. It encodes CSVGGIGKGDEQYF.

This chain's CDR3 is CASSQDWQGISGYTF. In DNA form, the CDR3 reads TGTGCCAGCAGCCAAGATTGGCAGGGAATTAGTGGCTACACCTTC. The chain carries TRBV3-1 and TRBJ1-2, with D possibly matching TRBD1 (5 bases). V was trimmed by 0 bases and J by 7 bases, leaving 15 bases between them. The CDR3 contains 15 residues. The germline gives CDR1 LGHDT, CDR2 YNNKEL (reference sequence).

The gene calls are TRBV25-1 and TRBJ1-2; weak D call: TRBD1 (6 bases). There are 16 residues in the CDR3. From germline, CDR1 is MGHDK and CDR2 SYGVNS. V was pared by 2 bases and J by 6 bases, with 19 bases between. CDR3 in amino acids: CASSEPGRGQTHGYTF. The CDR3 DNA follows: TGTGCCAGCAGTGAACCCGGGAGGGGACAAACGCATGGCTACACCTTC.

The chain joins TRBV20-1 to TRBJ2-5; 8 bases match TRBD2. Germline V gives CDR1 DFQATT, CDR2 SNEGSKA (reference sequence). The CDR3 consists of 15 residues. Unmatched junction bases numbered 9, after V lost 3 bases and J lost 3 bases. As DNA, the CDR3 is TGCAGTGCTAGTCACGTGATTAGCGGGGAAGAGACCCAGTACTTC. Translated: CSASHVISGEETQYF.

This clonotype came up a few times. The chain combines TRBV10-3 with TRBJ2-5; weak D call: TRBD2 (5 bases). The germline V gene encodes CDR1 ENHRY and CDR2 SYGVKD. The CDR3 has 12 residues. Trimming removed 10 bases at V and 4 bases at J, with 13 bases between. The CDR3 protein is CATTPEGETQYF. The CDR3 nucleotides are TGTGCCACCACCCCCGAGGGAGAGACCCAGTACTTC.

The chain joins TRBV20-1 to TRBJ2-5, with TRBD1 identical over 8 bases. Germline assignment: CDR1 DFQATT and CDR2 SNEGSKA (reference sequence). The CDR3 consists of 11 residues. The trim removed 4 bases at V and 11 bases at J, leaving 6 bases unmatched. CDR3 nucleotides: TGCAGTGCTACGGACAGGGAAGAGCAGTACTTC. It codes for CSATDREEQYF.

The CDR3 bases are TGTGCCACCTCATGGGCGGGCACAGATACGCAGTATTTT. Translation: CATSWAGTDTQYF. The genes are TRBV15 and TRBJ2-3; the D is unclear. Trimming took off 8 bases at V and 1 base at J, with 10 bases between the two ends. Germline CDR1 is LNHNV and CDR2 is YYDKDF (reference sequence). CDR3 length equals 13 residues.

The chain carries TRBV20-1 and TRBJ2-7; D may correspond to TRBD1 or TRBD2 (6 bases each). Looked up from germline, CDR1 is DFQATT and CDR2 is SNEGSKA (reference sequence). V was cut by 3 bases and J by 2 bases, with 17 bases left in between. The CDR3 runs to 15 residues. The CDR3 nucleotides are TGCAGTGCTAGTATGGGGGGCCGTGGAACCTACGAGCAGTACTTC. Protein: CSASMGGRGTYEQYF.